This passage covers 26 T cell receptor beta chains from one sample sequenced in a study of response to subunit inactivated influenza vaccine. TCRdb redid the calling of the RT-PCR reads with MiXCR, one entry per CDR3 protein. The sample has hundreds of thousands of distinct CDR3 sequences, 6.5% to 8% seen once; the top ten hold 13%. The sample was PBMCs from blood, taken less than 30 months after vaccination. The receptors derive from a man aged 50 to 75 who received an inactivated influenza vaccine.

This clonotype showed up just a few times. This chain joins TRBV7-9 and TRBJ2-1; TRBD2 matches at 13 bases. Germline assignment: CDR1 SEHNR and CDR2 FQNEAQ (reference sequence). V was pared by 4 bases and J by 6 bases, with 6 bases of the junction left unmatched. This CDR3 is built from 16 residues. The DNA of the CDR3 is TGTGCCAGCAGCTCGCGACTAGCGGGGGGAACCAATGAGCAGTTCTTC. Protein sequence: CASSSRLAGGTNEQFF.

Written as DNA, the CDR3 is TGTGCTACTCAAGGGAACGAGCAGTACTTC. Its translation is CATQGNEQYF. The chain recombines TRBV2 with TRBJ2-7; no firm D call. Germline assignment: CDR1 SNHLY and CDR2 FYNNEI. The CDR3 covers 10 residues.

The V gene is TRBV29-1, the J gene TRBJ2-1; D possibly uses TRBD1 or TRBD2 (5 bases each). CDR1 is SQVTM, CDR2 ANQGSEA, per germline. Trimming cost V 4 bases and J 6 bases, with 16 bases left between them. This CDR3 is built from 14 residues. Here the CDR3 DNA reads TGCAGCGTTGGGCCAGGGACGGTCATCAATGAGCAGTTCTTC. Its translation is CSVGPGTVINEQFF.

This clonotype was recorded at least ten times. The chain carries TRBV5-1 and TRBJ2-1, with a weak D call TRBD2 (7 bases). From germline, CDR1 is SGHRS and CDR2 YFSETQ. The CDR3 sequence is 13 residues long. V lost 4 bases and J 8 bases, leaving 13 bases between the germline ends. For the CDR3, the DNA is TGCGCCAGCAGCCGCGGGGGCTTCGATGAGCAGTTCTTC. Its translation: CASSRGGFDEQFF. The whole variable domain, remainder taken from reference TRBV5-1 and TRBJ2-1, is KAGVTQTPRYLIKTRGQQVTLSCSPISGHRSVSWYQQTPGQGLQFLFEYFSETQRNKGNFPGRFSGRQFSNSRSEMNVSTLELGDSALYLCASSRGGFDEQFFGPGTRLTVL.

This clonotype was picked up many times. J is TRBJ1-4 and V is TRBV6-5; D uncertain. Germline V lookup: CDR1 MNHEY, CDR2 SVGAGI. V lost 4 bases, J lost 0 bases, and 6 bases lay in between. The CDR3 loop spans 14 amino acids. The CDR3 sequence is CASSSPATNEKLFF. The CDR3 coding sequence is TGTGCCAGCAGTTCGCCAGCAACTAATGAAAAACTGTTTTTT.

The chain recombines TRBV7-2 with TRBJ2-1, with D tentatively TRBD1 (5 bases). The CDR3 contains 14 residues. In germline, CDR1 is SGHTA, CDR2 FQGNSA. The V and J ends lost 1 base and 5 bases respectively, with 9 bases between them. Here the CDR3 DNA reads TGTGCCAGCAGCTTAGGTGGGGCCAACAATGAGCAGTTCTTC. Translating it yields CASSLGGANNEQFF.

The sample holds a few counts of this clonotype. The chain recombines TRBV6-5 with TRBJ2-6, with D hard to call. The CDR3 runs to 14 residues. Germline CDR1 MNHEY, CDR2 SVGAGI. V was trimmed by 4 bases and J by 3 bases, leaving 7 bases between them. The CDR3 region has the DNA TGTGCCAGCAGTTCTGCAGTTGGGGCCAACGTCCTGACTTTC. Its protein product is CASSSAVGANVLTF.

V is TRBV5-6 and J is TRBJ1-5; D remains unclear. The CDR3 is made up of 15 amino acids. V was cut by 1 base and J by 3 bases, with 11 bases left in between. Germline loops: CDR1 SGHDT, CDR2 YYEEEE. DNA of the CDR3: TGTGCCAGCAGCTTGAGGAGCGGAACCAATCAGCCCCAGCATTTT. It translates to CASSLRSGTNQPQHF.

V usage is TRBV5-1 and J usage is TRBJ2-4; D is perhaps TRBD2 (6 bases). Germline V lookup: CDR1 SGHRS, CDR2 YFSETQ. The length of the CDR3 is 14 residues. V was cut by 3 bases and J by 7 bases, with 14 bases left in between. This CDR3 is CASSSQGLGNIQYF. CDR3 coding DNA: TGCGCCAGCAGCTCCCAGGGACTTGGCAACATTCAGTACTTC.

This clonotype was observed a few times. The chain couples TRBV10-3 to TRBJ2-2, with D perhaps matching TRBD1 (6 bases). The germline V gene has CDR1 ENHRY and CDR2 SYGVKD. This CDR3 is 14 amino acids long. The V end was cut by 6 bases, the J end by 2 bases, with 10 bases between. CDR3: CAIRKDSNTGELFF. The CDR3 coding sequence is TGTGCCATCAGGAAGGACAGTAACACCGGGGAGCTGTTTTTT.

This clonotype has at least ten counts. The chain employs TRBV12-3 or TRBV12-4 and TRBJ1-5, with unresolved D. The CDR3 is 12 residues long. V lost 6 bases to trimming and J lost 13 bases, with 16 bases between them. Here the CDR3 reads CASRQPGARQHF. DNA of the CDR3: TGTGCCAGCAGACAACCAGGAGCACGTCAGCATTTT.

A few counts support this clonotype. CDR3 sequence (DNA): TGTGCCAGGAGCCCGGGGGGCACTGAAGCTTTCTTT. Translation gives CARSPGGTEAFF. The chain is built from TRBV6-5 and TRBJ1-1; a weak D match, TRBD1 (5 bases). Per germline, CDR1 MNHEY and CDR2 SVGAGI. The CDR3 is made up of 12 amino acids. With 9 bases removed from V and 4 bases from J, the gap between germline ends came to 12 bases.

The chain combines TRBV5-1 with TRBJ2-3; D is perhaps TRBD2 (6 bases). V was trimmed by 4 bases and J by 5 bases, leaving 14 bases between them. Germline V gene data show CDR1 as SGHRS and CDR2 as YFSETQ. The CDR3 length is 14 residues. The CDR3 sequence: CASSGSGSEDTQYF. DNA for the CDR3: TGCGCCAGCAGCGGGTCCGGGAGTGAAGATACGCAGTATTTT.

This clonotype was found many times. V gene TRBV20-1 combines with J gene TRBJ1-1, with 8 bases aligning to TRBD1. Germline loops: CDR1 DFQATT, CDR2 SNEGSKA (reference sequence). The CDR3 is made up of 15 amino acids. V dropped 2 bases and J dropped 0; count of bases not matched to a gene: 5. CDR3 sequence (DNA): TGCAGTGCTAGAAGGTCAGGGGGCTTGAACACTGAAGCTTTCTTT. The encoded protein is CSARRSGGLNTEAFF.

This clonotype turned up a few times. The J gene is TRBJ2-3, the V gene TRBV16; D is ambiguous. Germline V CDR1 and CDR2: KGHSY, FQNENV. Trimming took off 2 bases at V and 2 bases at J, with 14 bases between the two ends. The CDR3 covers 16 residues. The CDR3 nucleotides are TGTGCCAGCAGCCAACGTCGCGGAATCAACACAGATACGCAGTATTTT. Protein: CASSQRRGINTDTQYF.

This clonotype was counted a few times. The chain uses TRBV18 and TRBJ2-7, with 10 bases matching TRBD1. With V trimmed by 0 bases and J by 2 bases, 4 bases remained unmatched. CDR1 and CDR2 from the germline V gene are KGHSH and LQKENI. CDR3 length: 16 residues. For the CDR3, the DNA is TGTGCCAGCTCACCACCCGGGACAGGGGCCACCTACGAGCAGTACTTC. This gives the protein CASSPPGTGATYEQYF. The full variable domain, its missing parts supplied by reference TRBV18 and TRBJ2-7, is NAGVMQNPRHLVRRRGQEARLRCSPMKGHSHVYWYRQLPEEGLKFMVYLQKENIIDESGMPKERFSAEFPKEGPSILRIQQVVRGDSAAYFCASSPPGTGATYEQYFGPGTRLTVT.

This clonotype has a count of ten or more. The chain recombines TRBV5-1 with TRBJ2-1; possible D gene TRBD1, 5 bases. Germline V lookup: CDR1 SGHRS, CDR2 YFSETQ. The CDR3 is 15 amino acids. V dropped 1 base and J dropped 6 bases, with 14 bases sitting between them. Here the CDR3 DNA reads TGCGCCAGCAGCTTGTGGCAGGGTGGATCCAATGAGCAGTTCTTC. Encoded protein: CASSLWQGGSNEQFF.

This clonotype was counted many times. The chain links TRBV6-1 to TRBJ2-7, with 10 positions matching TRBD1. CDR1 and CDR2 (germline): MNHNS, SASEGT. The V gene end was trimmed by 5 bases and the J gene end by 3 bases; junction bases not matched to a gene: 7. The CDR3 has 15 amino acids. This chain's CDR3 is CASSRGTGDFYEQYF. For the CDR3, the DNA is TGTGCCAGCAGTCGCGGGACAGGGGATTTCTACGAGCAGTACTTC.

In this sample, this clonotype turned up a few times. CDR3 region: CATQGLFPLGQYF. The CDR3 nucleotides are TGTGCCACCCAGGGATTGTTTCCCTTGGGGCAGTACTTC. This chain connects TRBV28 to TRBJ2-7; TRBD1 is a possible D gene (5 bases). Trimming removed 10 bases at V and 9 bases at J, with 22 bases between. Germline V gene sequence: CDR1 MDHEN, CDR2 SYDVKM. The CDR3 covers 13 residues.

The chain has TRBV12-3 or TRBV12-4 and TRBJ2-3; D ambiguous. The CDR3 contains 15 residues. V was pared by 0 bases and J by 2 bases, with 9 bases between. This CDR3 reads CASSLAPAVTDTQYF. The CDR3 DNA reads as TGTGCCAGCAGTTTAGCGCCCGCGGTCACAGATACGCAGTATTTT.

This clonotype was counted many times. The J gene is TRBJ1-3, the V gene TRBV12-3 or TRBV12-4; D is ambiguous. This CDR3 comprises 12 residues. With 7 bases removed from V and 4 bases from J, the gap between germline ends came to 8 bases. CDR3 bases: TGTGCCAGCAACTCCCTGGGAAACACCATATATTTT. It is translated as CASNSLGNTIYF.

In its sample, this clonotype was seen many times. The chain uses TRBV27 and TRBJ2-3; D not resolved. Deletions cut 5 bases from V and 4 bases from J, with 10 bases between. The CDR3 contains 13 residues. Germline assignment: CDR1 MNHEY and CDR2 SMNVEV (reference sequence). This CDR3 reads CASSLKWADTQYF. Written as DNA, the CDR3 is TGTGCCAGCAGTCTGAAGTGGGCAGATACGCAGTATTTT.

This clonotype appeared many times. The chain recombines TRBV6-1 with TRBJ2-3; D gene unclear. V gave up 7 bases and J gave up 1 base, with 3 bases separating them. CDR1 is MNHNS, CDR2 SASEGT, per germline. There are 11 residues in the CDR3. The chain's CDR3 is CASKRTDTQYF. The CDR3 region has the DNA TGTGCCAGCAAACGCACAGATACGCAGTATTTT.

CDR3 residues: CASSLARGWRRGETQYF. The DNA for the CDR3 is TGTGCCAGCAGCTTAGCTCGAGGATGGAGGAGGGGAGAGACCCAGTACTTC. The chain employs TRBV7-2 and TRBJ2-5; perhaps TRBD2 as D (6 bases). The CDR3 contains 17 residues. The V gene's germline CDR1 is SGHTA and CDR2 FQGNSA. The ends were cut back, 0 bases at V and 4 bases at J, with 18 bases in the middle. Complete variable domain (other parts from reference TRBV7-2 and TRBJ2-5): GAGVSQSPSNKVTEKGKDVELRCDPISGHTALYWYRQSLGQGLEFLIYFQGNSAPDKSGLPSDRFSAERTGGSVSTLTIQRTQQEDSAVYLCASSLARGWRRGETQYFGPGTRLLVL.

This clonotype was counted many times. This chain links TRBV7-8 with TRBJ2-1; TRBD2 matches at 7 bases. V lost 5 bases and J lost 2; bases outside the gene matches: 6. This CDR3 is 15 amino acids long. Germline V lookup: CDR1 SGHVS, CDR2 FQNEAQ. The CDR3 spells CASSTGLVPYNEQFF. CDR3 sequence (DNA): TGTGCCAGCAGCACCGGACTAGTTCCCTACAATGAGCAGTTCTTC.

This clonotype was seen only a few times. This rearrangement joins TRBV15 to TRBJ1-4; 9 nucleotides line up with TRBD1. J lost 6 bases, V lost 3 bases, and 2 bases had no gene match. Germline V gene data show CDR1 as LNHNV and CDR2 as YYDKDF (reference sequence). The length of the CDR3 is 14 residues. CDR3 nucleotide sequence: TGTGCCACCAGCAGCCGACAGGGGGATGAAAAACTGTTTTTT. Its protein product is CATSSRQGDEKLFF.